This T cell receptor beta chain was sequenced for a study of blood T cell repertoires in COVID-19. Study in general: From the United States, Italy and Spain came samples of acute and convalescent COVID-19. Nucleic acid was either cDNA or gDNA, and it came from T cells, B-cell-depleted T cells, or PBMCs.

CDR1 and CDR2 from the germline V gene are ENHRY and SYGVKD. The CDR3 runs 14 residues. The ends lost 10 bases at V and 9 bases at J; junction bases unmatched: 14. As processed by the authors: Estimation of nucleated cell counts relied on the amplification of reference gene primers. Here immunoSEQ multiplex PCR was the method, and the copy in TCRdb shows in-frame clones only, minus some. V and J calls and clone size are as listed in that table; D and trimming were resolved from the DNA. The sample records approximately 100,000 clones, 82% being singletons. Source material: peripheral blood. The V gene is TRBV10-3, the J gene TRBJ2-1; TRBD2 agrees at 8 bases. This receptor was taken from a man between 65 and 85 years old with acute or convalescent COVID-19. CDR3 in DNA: TGTGCCACGCCCCCGGGACTAGGGCGCTGTGAGCAGTTCTTC. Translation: CATPPGLGRCEQFF.